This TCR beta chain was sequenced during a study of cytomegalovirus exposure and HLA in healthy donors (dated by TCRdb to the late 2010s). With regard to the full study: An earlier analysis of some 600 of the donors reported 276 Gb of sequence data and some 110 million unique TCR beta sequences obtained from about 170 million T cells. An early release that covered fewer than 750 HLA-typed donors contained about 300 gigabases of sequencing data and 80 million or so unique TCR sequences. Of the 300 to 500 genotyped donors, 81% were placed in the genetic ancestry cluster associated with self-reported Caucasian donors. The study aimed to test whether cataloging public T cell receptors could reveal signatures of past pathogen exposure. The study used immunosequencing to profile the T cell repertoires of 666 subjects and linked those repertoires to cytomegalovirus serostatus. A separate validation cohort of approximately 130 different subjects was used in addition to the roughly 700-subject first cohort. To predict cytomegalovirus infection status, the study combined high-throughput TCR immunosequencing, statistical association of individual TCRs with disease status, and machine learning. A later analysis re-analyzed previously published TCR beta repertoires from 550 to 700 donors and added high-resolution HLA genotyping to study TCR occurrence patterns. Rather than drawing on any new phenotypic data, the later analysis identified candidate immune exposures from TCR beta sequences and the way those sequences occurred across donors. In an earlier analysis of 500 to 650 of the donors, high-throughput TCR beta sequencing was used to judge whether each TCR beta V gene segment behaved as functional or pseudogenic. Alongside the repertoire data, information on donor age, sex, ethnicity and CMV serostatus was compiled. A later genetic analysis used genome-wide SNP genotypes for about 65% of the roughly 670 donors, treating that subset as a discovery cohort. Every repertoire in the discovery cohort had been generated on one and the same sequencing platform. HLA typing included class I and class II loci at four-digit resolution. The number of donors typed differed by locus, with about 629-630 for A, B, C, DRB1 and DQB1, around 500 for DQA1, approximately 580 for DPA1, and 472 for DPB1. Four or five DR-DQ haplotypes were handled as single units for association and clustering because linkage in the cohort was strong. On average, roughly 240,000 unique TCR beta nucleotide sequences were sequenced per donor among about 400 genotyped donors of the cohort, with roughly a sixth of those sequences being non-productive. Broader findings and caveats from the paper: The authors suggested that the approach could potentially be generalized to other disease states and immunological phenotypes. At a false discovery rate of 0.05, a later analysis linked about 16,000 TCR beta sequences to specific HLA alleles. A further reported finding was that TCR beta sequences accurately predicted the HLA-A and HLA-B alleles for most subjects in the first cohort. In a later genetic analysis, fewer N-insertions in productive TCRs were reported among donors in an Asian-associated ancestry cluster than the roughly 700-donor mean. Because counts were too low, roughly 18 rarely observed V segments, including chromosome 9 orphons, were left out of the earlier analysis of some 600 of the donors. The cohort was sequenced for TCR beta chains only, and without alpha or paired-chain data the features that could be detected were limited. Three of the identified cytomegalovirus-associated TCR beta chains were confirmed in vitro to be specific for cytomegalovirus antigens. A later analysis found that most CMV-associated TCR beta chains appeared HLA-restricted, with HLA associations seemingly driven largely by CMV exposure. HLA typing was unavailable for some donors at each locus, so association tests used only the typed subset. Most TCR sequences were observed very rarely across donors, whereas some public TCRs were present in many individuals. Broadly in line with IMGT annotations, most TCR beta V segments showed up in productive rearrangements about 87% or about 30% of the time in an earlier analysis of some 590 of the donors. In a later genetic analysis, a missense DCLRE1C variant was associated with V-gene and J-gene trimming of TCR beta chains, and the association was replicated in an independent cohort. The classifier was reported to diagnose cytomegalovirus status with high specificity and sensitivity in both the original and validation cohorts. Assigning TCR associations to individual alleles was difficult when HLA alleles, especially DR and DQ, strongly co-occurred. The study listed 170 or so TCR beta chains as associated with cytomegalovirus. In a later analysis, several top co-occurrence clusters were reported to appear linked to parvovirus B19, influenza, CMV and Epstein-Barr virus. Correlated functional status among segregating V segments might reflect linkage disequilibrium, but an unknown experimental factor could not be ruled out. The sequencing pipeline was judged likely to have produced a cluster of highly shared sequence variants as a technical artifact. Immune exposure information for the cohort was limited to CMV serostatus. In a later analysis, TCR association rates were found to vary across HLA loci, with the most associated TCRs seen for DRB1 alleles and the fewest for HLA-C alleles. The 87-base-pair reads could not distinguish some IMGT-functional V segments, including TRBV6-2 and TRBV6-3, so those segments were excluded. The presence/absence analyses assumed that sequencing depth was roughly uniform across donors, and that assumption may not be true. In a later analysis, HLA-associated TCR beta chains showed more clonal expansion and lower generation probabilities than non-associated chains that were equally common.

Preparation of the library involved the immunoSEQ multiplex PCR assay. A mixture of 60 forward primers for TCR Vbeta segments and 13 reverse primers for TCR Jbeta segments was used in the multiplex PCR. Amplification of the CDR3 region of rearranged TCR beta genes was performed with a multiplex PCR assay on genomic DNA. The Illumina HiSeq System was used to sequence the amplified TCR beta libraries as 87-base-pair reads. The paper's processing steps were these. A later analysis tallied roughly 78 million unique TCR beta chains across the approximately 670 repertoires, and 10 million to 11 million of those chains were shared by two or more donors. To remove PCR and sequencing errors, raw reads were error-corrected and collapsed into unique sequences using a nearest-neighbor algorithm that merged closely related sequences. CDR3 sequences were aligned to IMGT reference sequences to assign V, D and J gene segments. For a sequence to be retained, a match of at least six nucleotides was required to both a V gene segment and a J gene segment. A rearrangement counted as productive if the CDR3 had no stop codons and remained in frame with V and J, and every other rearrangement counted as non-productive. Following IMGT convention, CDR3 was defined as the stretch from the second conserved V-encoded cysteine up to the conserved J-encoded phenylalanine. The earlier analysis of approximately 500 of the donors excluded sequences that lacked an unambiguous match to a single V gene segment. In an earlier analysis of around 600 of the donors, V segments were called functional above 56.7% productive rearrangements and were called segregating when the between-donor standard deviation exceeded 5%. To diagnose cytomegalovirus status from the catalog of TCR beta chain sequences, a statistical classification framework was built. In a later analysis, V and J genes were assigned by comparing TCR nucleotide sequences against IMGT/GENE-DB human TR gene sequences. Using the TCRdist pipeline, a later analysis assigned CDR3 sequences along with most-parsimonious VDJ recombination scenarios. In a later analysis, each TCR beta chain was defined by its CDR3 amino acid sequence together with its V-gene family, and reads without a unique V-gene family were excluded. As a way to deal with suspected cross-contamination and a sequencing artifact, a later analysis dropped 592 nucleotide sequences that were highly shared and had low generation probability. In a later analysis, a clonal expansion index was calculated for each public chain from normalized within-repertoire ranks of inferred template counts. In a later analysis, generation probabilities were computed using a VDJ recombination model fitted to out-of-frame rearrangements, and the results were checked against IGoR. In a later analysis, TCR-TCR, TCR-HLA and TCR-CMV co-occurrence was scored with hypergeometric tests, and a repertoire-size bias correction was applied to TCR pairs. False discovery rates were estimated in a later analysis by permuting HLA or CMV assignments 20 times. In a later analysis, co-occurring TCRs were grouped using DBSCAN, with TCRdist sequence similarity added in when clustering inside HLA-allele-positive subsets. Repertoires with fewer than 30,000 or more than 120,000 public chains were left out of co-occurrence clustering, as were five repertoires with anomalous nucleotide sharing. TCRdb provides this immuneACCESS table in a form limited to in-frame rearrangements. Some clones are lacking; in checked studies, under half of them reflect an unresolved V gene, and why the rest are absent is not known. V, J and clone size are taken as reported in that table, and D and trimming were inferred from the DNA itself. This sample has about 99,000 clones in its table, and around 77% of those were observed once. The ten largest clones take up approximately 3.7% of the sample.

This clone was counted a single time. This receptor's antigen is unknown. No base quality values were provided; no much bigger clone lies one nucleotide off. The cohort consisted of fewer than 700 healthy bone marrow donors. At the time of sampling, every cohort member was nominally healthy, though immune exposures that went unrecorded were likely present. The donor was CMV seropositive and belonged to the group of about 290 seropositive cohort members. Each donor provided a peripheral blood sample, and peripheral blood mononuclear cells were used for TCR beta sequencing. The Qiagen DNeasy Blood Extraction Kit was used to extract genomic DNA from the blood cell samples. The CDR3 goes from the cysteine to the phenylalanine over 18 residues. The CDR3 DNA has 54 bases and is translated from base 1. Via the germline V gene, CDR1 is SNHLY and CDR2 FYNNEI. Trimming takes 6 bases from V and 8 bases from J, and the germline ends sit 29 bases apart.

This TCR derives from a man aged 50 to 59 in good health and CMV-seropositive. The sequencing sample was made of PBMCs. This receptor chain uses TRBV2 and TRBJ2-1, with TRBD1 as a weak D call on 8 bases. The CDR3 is CASRVGRIQGGDKDEQFF. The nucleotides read TGTGCCAGCAGGGTGGGTCGGATACAGGGGGGGGACAAGGATGAGCAGTTCTTC.